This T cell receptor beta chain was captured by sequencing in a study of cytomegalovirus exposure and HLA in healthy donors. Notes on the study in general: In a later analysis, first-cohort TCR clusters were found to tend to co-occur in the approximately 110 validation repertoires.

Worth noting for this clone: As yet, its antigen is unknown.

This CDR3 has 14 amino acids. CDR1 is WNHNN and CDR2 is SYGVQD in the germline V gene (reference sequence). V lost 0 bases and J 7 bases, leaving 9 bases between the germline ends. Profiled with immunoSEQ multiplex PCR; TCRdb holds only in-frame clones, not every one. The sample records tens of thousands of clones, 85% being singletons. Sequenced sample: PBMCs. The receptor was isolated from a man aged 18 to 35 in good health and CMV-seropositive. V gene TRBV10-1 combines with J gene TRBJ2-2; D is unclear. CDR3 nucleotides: TGCGCCAGCAGTGAGTCAGGCGGCGGCGGGGAGCTGTTTTTT. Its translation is CASSESGGGGELFF.